These 21 T cell receptor beta chains were sequenced from one sample in a study of blood T cell repertoires in COVID-19. Here immunoSEQ multiplex PCR was the method, and the copy in TCRdb shows in-frame clones only, minus some. The top ten clones hold more than 10% of a sample with 200,000 or so clones, roughly 76% of them seen once. The sample consisted of peripheral blood. These receptors all come from a woman aged 80 or over with COVID-19, enrolled during active disease.

The chain uses TRBV5-1 and TRBJ2-3; 16 bases map to TRBD2. Germline V gene sequence: CDR1 SGHRS, CDR2 YFSETQ. V was pared by 3 bases and J by 4 bases, with 5 bases of the junction left unmatched. The CDR3 sequence is 17 residues long. CDR3 loop: CASSSGTSGGAADTQYF. The CDR3 DNA sequence: TGCGCCAGCAGCTCGGGGACTAGCGGGGGGGCCGCAGATACGCAGTATTTT.

The chain uses TRBV5-1 and TRBJ1-4; 9 bases line up with TRBD1. Per germline, CDR1 SGHRS and CDR2 YFSETQ. J was trimmed by 5 bases and V by 3 bases; bases with no gene match: 5. The CDR3 is 15 amino acids. DNA for the CDR3: TGCGCCAGCAGCTGGGGACAGGGATGGAATGAAAAACTGTTTTTT. The encoded protein is CASSWGQGWNEKLFF.

The chain couples TRBV9 to TRBJ1-2, with D unclear. The CDR3 extends over 15 amino acids. V was shortened by 0 bases and J by 2 bases, with 11 bases between the two germline ends. The V gene's germline CDR1 is SGDLS and CDR2 YYNGEE. CDR3 coding DNA: TGTGCCAGCAGCGTAGGGTTGGCGGGAAACTATGGCTACACCTTC. It codes for CASSVGLAGNYGYTF.

The rearrangement joins TRBV18 to TRBJ1-1; perhaps TRBD1 as D (5 bases). Germline CDR1 KGHSH, CDR2 LQKENI. CDR3 size: 14 residues. Between the trimmed V and J ends, which lost 3 bases and 2 bases, there was a span of 10 bases. CDR3 sequence (DNA): TGTGCCAGCTCACCCCGACAGACTAACACTGAAGCTTTCTTT. It translates to CASSPRQTNTEAFF.

This clone showed up just a few times. The chain links TRBV10-3 to TRBJ2-5, with 8 bases lining up with TRBD1. V gave up 0 bases and J gave up 5 bases; unmatched junction bases: 11. This CDR3 has 17 amino acids. Looked up from germline, CDR1 is ENHRY and CDR2 is SYGVKD. In DNA, the CDR3 is TGTGCCATCAGTGAGTCAAGGTCAGGGGGCAGCCAGGAGACCCAGTACTTC. Translating gives CAISESRSGGSQETQYF.

The gene calls are TRBV11-2 and TRBJ2-5; 7 positions match TRBD2. The CDR3 contains 16 residues. The trim removed 0 bases at V and 3 bases at J, leaving 7 bases unmatched. The V gene's germline CDR1 is SGHAT and CDR2 FQNNGV. The chain's CDR3 is CASSLDVARGEETQYF. For the CDR3, the DNA is TGTGCCAGCAGCTTAGACGTGGCCCGGGGGGAAGAGACCCAGTACTTC.

This sequence joins TRBV15 and TRBJ1-6; 9 bases line up with TRBD1. Germline CDR1 and CDR2: LNHNV and YYDKDF (reference sequence). The ends lost 2 bases at V and 8 bases at J; junction bases unmatched: 4. The CDR3 length is 15 residues. The CDR3 protein is CATSRNDRGDSPLHF. DNA of the CDR3: TGTGCCACCAGCAGAAATGACAGGGGGGATTCACCCCTCCACTTT.

The count of this clone is one. The chain couples TRBV11-2 to TRBJ2-7; D is undetermined. The germline gives CDR1 SGHAT, CDR2 FQNNGV. Trimming took off 4 bases at V and 1 base at J, with 2 bases between the two ends. The CDR3 consists of 11 residues. CDR3 sequence: CASSSSYEQYF. CDR3 nucleotides: TGTGCCAGCAGCTCGTCCTACGAGCAGTACTTC.

The genes are TRBV30 and TRBJ2-5, with 9 positions matching TRBD1. V lost 4 bases to trimming and J lost 7 bases; unmatched junction nucleotides: 10. The CDR3 has 14 amino acids. Germline V CDR1 and CDR2: GTSNPN, SVGIG (reference sequence). CDR3 DNA sequence: TGTGCCTGGAAACGCACAGGGGGCGCCGGGACCCAGTACTTC. As protein: CAWKRTGGAGTQYF. The full variable domain, its missing parts supplied by reference TRBV30 and TRBJ2-5, is SQTIHQWPATLVQPVGSPLSLECTVEGTSNPNLYWYRQAAGRGLQLLFYSVGIGQISSEVPQNLSASRPQDRQFILSSKKLLLSDSGFYLCAWKRTGGAGTQYFGPGTRLLVL.

This chain connects TRBV14 to TRBJ2-1, with 7 bases aligning to TRBD2. CDR3 size: 13 residues. V lost 0 bases and J lost 15; bases outside the gene matches: 8. Germline V CDR1 and CDR2: SGHDN, FVKESK. CDR3: CASSQEGGILRFF. The CDR3 region has the DNA TGTGCCAGCAGCCAAGAGGGGGGGATCCTCAGGTTCTTC.

This clone appeared once. This chain joins TRBV28 and TRBJ2-7; TRBD1 matches at 9 bases. V lost 5 bases and J lost 4; bases outside the gene matches: 6. Germline assignment: CDR1 MDHEN and CDR2 SYDVKM. The CDR3 runs to 14 residues. DNA of the CDR3: TGTGCCAGCAGTCCTTTGGGACAGGGTTACGAGCAGTACTTC. It is translated as CASSPLGQGYEQYF.

This clone was seen only a few times. The chain recombines TRBV18 with TRBJ1-2; tentatively, D is TRBD1 (5 bases). The V and J ends lost 3 bases and 0 bases respectively, with 14 bases between them. This CDR3 is built from 16 residues. Germline assignment: CDR1 KGHSH and CDR2 LQKENI. The CDR3 loop is CASSPQRGGANYGYTF. The CDR3 nucleotides are TGTGCCAGCTCACCCCAGCGGGGGGGTGCTAACTATGGCTACACCTTC. The whole variable domain, filled in from reference TRBV18 and TRBJ1-2, reads NAGVMQNPRHLVRRRGQEARLRCSPMKGHSHVYWYRQLPEEGLKFMVYLQKENIIDESGMPKERFSAEFPKEGPSILRIQQVVRGDSAAYFCASSPQRGGANYGYTFGSGTRLTVV.

The chain uses TRBV1 and TRBJ2-1; the D segment call TRBD2 is taken from the table without a DNA check. TRBV1 is an annotated pseudogene. The CDR3 loop spans 13 amino acids. CDR3 in amino acids: CTPDCRAYNEQFF. The DNA for the CDR3 is TGCACCCCGGACTGCCGAGCCTACAATGAGCAGTTCTTC.

The gene calls are TRBV19 and TRBJ1-4; 8 bases align to TRBD1. Trimming cost V 4 bases and J 6 bases; bases outside gene matches: 7. Germline values: CDR1 LNHDA, CDR2 SQIVND (reference sequence). The CDR3 sequence is 15 residues long. CDR3 nucleotides: TGTGCCAGTAGTACACCGACAGGGGCTGATGAAAAACTGTTTTTT. Its protein product is CASSTPTGADEKLFF.

V usage is TRBV2 and J usage is TRBJ1-2, with 8 bases lining up with TRBD1. CDR1 and CDR2 from the germline V gene are SNHLY and FYNNEI. The CDR3 has 15 residues. The junction had 7 bases not matched to a gene; V was cut back by 3 bases and J by 4 bases. The CDR3 DNA is TGTGCCAGCAGTGAGGACAGGGATACTTCCTATGGCTACACCTTC. Protein: CASSEDRDTSYGYTF.

CDR3 sequence (DNA): TGCGCCAGCAGCTTGGTCGGGTCAGGGGATAATTCACCCCTCCACTTT. Its translation: CASSLVGSGDNSPLHF. This chain joins TRBV5-1 and TRBJ1-6; possible D gene TRBD1, 6 bases. CDR3 length equals 16 residues. The V gene's germline CDR1 is SGHRS and CDR2 YFSETQ. The V gene lost 0 bases and the J gene lost 5 bases, with 12 bases spanning the gap.

The chain combines TRBV11-2 with TRBJ2-2; 7 nucleotides align to TRBD2. The CDR3 is 15 residues long. Per the germline V gene, CDR1 is SGHAT and CDR2 is FQNNGV. V was clipped by 5 bases and J by 2 bases; unmatched bases: 5. Here the CDR3 DNA reads TGTGCCAGCAGCGCTCTAGCGGTAAACACCGGGGAGCTGTTTTTT. Translated: CASSALAVNTGELFF.

This chain links TRBV3-1 (or the pseudogene TRBV3-2) with TRBJ2-3; 14 bases agree with TRBD2. The CDR3 spans 19 residues. Unmatched junction bases numbered 6, after V lost 0 bases and J lost 1 base. CDR1 is LGHDT, CDR2 YNNKEL, per germline (reference sequence). In nucleotides, the CDR3 is TGTGCCAGCAGCCAAGATTGGGGGGGACTAGCGGGAGGCACAGATACGCAGTATTTT. The encoded protein is CASSQDWGGLAGGTDTQYF.

CDR3 sequence (DNA): TGTGCCATCAGCCGACAGGGGGCGCGGGACACTGAAGCTTTCTTT. Translating gives CAISRQGARDTEAFF. The V call is TRBV10-3, the J call TRBJ1-1; 10 bases are a match to TRBD1. CDR3 length equals 15 residues. V dropped 6 bases and J dropped 3; count of bases not matched to a gene: 7. The V gene's germline CDR1 is ENHRY and CDR2 SYGVKD.

The chain carries TRBV29-1 and TRBJ1-5; 8 nucleotides agree with TRBD1. Germline assignment: CDR1 SQVTM and CDR2 ANQGSEA. The trim removed 6 bases at V and 6 bases at J, leaving 4 bases unmatched. The CDR3 runs to 12 residues. CDR3 nucleotides: TGCAGCGTCGGACAGGGCGGTCAGCCCCAGCATTTT. Amino acid sequence: CSVGQGGQPQHF. The whole variable domain, remainder taken from reference TRBV29-1 and TRBJ1-5, is SAVISQKPSRDICQRGTSLTIQCQVDSQVTMMFWYRQQPGQSLTLIATANQGSEATYESGFVIDKFPISRPNLTFSTLTVSNMSPEDSSIYLCSVGQGGQPQHFGDGTRLSIL.

This rearrangement joins TRBV18 to TRBJ2-1; 15 nucleotides line up with TRBD2. The CDR3 is made up of 16 amino acids. J was trimmed by 6 bases and V by 6 bases; bases with no gene match: 6. Looked up from germline, CDR1 is KGHSH and CDR2 is LQKENI. CDR3 nucleotide sequence: TGTGCCAGCTCCGGACTAGCGGGAGGGCCGCGCAATGAGCAGTTCTTC. It is translated as CASSGLAGGPRNEQFF. The full variable domain, with the rest looked up from reference TRBV18 and TRBJ2-1, is NAGVMQNPRHLVRRRGQEARLRCSPMKGHSHVYWYRQLPEEGLKFMVYLQKENIIDESGMPKERFSAEFPKEGPSILRIQQVVRGDSAAYFCASSGLAGGPRNEQFFGPGTRLTVL.